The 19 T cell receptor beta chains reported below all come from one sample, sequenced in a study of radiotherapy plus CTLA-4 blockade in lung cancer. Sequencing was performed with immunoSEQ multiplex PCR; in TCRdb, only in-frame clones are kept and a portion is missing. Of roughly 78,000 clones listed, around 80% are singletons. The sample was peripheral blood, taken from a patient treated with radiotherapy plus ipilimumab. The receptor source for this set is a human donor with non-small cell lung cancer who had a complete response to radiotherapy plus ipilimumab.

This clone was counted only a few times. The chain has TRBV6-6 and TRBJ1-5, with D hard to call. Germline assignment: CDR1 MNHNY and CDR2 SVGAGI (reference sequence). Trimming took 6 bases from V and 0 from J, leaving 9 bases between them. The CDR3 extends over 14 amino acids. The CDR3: CASSHYPSNQPQHF. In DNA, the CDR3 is TGTGCCAGCAGCCACTACCCTAGCAATCAGCCCCAGCATTTT.

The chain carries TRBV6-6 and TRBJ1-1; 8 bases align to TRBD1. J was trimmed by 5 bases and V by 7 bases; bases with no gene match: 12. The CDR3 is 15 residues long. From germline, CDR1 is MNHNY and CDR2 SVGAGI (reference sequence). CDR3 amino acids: CASNSGPGGATEAFF. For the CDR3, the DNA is TGTGCCAGCAACTCGGGACCAGGGGGCGCGACTGAAGCTTTCTTT.

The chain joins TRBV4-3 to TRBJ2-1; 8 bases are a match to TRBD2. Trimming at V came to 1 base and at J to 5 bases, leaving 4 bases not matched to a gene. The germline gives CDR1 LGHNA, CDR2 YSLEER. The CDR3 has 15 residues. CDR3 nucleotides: TGCGCCAGCAGCCAAGTAACGGGGGGGAACAATGAGCAGTTCTTC. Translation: CASSQVTGGNNEQFF.

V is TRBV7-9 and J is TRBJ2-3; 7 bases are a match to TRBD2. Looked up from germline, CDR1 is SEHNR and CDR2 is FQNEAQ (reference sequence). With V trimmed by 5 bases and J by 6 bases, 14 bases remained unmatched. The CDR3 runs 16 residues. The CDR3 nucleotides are TGTGCCAGCAGCCGCGGGACTACCGAATTGGGGGATACGCAGTATTTT. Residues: CASSRGTTELGDTQYF.

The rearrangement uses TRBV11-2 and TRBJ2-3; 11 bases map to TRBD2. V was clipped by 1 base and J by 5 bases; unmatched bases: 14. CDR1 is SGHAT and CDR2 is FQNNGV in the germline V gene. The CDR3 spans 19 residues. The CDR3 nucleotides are TGTGCCAGCAGCTTAGGGCCCCTCTTAGCGGGGGGGCCTGAAGATACGCAGTATTTT. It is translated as CASSLGPLLAGGPEDTQYF.

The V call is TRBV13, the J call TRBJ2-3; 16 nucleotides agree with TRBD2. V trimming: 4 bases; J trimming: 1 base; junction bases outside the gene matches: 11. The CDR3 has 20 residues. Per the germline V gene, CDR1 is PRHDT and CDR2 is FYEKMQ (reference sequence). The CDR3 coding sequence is TGTGCCAGCAGCTCCGGCGGGACTAGCGGGGGGGCCTTAGGCACAGATACGCAGTATTTT. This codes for CASSSGGTSGGALGTDTQYF.

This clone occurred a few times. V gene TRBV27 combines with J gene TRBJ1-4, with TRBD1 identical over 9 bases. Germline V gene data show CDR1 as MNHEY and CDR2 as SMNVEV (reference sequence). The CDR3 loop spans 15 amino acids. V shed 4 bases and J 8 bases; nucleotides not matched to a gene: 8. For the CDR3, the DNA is TGTGCCAGCAGTTCCACAGGGGGCTGGGAGGAAAAACTGTTTTTT. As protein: CASSSTGGWEEKLFF.

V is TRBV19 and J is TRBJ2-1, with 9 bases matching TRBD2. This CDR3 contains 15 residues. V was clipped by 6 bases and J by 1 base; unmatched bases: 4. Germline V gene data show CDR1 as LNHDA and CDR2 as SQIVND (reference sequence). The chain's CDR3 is CASSTGLASYNEQFF. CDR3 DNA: TGTGCCAGTAGCACGGGACTAGCTTCCTACAATGAGCAGTTCTTC.

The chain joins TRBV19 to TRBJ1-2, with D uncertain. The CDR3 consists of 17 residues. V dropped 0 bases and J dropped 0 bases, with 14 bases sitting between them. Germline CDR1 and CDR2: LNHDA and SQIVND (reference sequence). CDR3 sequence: CASSIDRRQLPNYGYTF. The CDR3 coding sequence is TGTGCCAGTAGTATAGATCGCCGGCAGCTTCCTAACTATGGCTACACCTTC.

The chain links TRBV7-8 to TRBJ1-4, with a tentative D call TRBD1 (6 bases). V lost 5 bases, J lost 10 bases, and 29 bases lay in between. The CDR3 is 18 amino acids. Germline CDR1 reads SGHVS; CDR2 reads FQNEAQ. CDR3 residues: CASSPQQYTGRGVGKLFF. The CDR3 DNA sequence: TGTGCCAGCAGCCCGCAACAATACACAGGGAGAGGGGTTGGAAAACTGTTTTTT.

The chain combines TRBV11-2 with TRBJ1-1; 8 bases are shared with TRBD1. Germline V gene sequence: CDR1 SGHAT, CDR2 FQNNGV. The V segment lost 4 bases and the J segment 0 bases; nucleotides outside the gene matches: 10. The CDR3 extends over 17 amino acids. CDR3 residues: CASSSPPGGLLNTEAFF. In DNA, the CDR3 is TGTGCCAGCAGCTCCCCCCCAGGGGGCCTATTGAACACTGAAGCTTTCTTT.

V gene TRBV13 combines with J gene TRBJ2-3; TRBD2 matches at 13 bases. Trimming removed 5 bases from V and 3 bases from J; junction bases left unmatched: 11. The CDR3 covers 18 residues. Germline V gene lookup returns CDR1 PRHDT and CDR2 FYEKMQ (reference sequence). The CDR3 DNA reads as TGTGCCAGCAGCCGAACTAGCGGGAGGGCCGGAGGTACAGATACGCAGTATTTT. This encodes CASSRTSGRAGGTDTQYF.

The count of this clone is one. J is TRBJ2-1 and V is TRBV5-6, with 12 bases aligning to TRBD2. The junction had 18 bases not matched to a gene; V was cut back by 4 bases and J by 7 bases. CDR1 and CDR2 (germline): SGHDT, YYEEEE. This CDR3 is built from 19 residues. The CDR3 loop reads CASSPGPRTSGTLNNEQFF. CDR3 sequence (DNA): TGTGCCAGCAGCCCTGGTCCCCGGACTAGCGGGACCTTAAATAATGAGCAGTTCTTC.

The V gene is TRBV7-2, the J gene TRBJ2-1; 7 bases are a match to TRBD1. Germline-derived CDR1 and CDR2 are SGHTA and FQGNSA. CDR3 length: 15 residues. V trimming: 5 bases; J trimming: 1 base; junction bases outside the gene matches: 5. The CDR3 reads CASSPQGQSYNEQFF. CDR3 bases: TGTGCCAGCAGCCCCCAGGGACAGTCCTACAATGAGCAGTTCTTC. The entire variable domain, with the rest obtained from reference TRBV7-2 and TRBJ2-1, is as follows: GAGVSQSPSNKVTEKGKDVELRCDPISGHTALYWYRQSLGQGLEFLIYFQGNSAPDKSGLPSDRFSAERTGGSVSTLTIQRTQQEDSAVYLCASSPQGQSYNEQFFGPGTRLTVL.

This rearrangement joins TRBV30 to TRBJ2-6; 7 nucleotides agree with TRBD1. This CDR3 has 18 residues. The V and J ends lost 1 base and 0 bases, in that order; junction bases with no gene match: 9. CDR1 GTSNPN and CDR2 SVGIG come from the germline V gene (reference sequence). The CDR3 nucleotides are TGTGCCTGGAGTGCGGGCAGGGGGACATACTCTGGGGCCAACGTCCTGACTTTC. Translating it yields CAWSAGRGTYSGANVLTF.

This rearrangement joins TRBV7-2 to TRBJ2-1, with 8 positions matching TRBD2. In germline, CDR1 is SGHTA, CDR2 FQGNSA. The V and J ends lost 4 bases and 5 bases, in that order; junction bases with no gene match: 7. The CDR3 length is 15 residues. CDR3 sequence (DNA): TGTGCCAGCAGCTCGACTAGCGCCTTAAACAATGAGCAGTTCTTC. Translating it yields CASSSTSALNNEQFF.

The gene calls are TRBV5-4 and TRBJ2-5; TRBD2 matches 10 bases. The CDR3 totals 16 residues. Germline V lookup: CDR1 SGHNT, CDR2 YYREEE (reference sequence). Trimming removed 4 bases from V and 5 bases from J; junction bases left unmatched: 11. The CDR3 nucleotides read TGTGCCAGCAGCCACGGACTAGCGGAGTTGTGGGAGACCCAGTACTTC. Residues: CASSHGLAELWETQYF.

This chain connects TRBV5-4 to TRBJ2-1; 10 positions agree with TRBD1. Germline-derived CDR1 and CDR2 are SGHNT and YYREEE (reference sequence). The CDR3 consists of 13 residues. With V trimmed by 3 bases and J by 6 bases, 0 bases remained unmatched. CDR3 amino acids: CASSWDRGNEQFF. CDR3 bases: TGTGCCAGCAGCTGGGACAGGGGCAATGAGCAGTTCTTC.

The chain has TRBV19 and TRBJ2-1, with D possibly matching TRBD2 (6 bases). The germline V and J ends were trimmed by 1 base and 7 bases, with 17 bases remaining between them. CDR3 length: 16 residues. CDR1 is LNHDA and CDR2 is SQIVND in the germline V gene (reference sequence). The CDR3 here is CASSIVPLRAGNEQFF. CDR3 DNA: TGTGCCAGTAGTATAGTGCCACTCCGGGCGGGGAATGAGCAGTTCTTC.